The rows below give T cell receptor beta chains drawn from one sample of a study of blood T cells in healthy people across ages. One entry per CDR3 protein, called by TCRdb with MiXCR from the 5' RACE reads. The top ten hold 10% to 15% of the sample, which has about a million distinct CDR3 sequences, roughly two fifths seen once. The sample was blood. These receptors all come from a young man in good health. The CDR3 runs from the conserved cysteine through the conserved F or W. D genes are given only for firm matches. Expanded clones get a size class; other rows say once, few or many, or leave the size out.

D gene | J gene | V gene | clone size | CDR3 DNA | CDR3 protein
- | TRBJ2-2 | TRBV6-2/TRBV6-3 | - | TGTGCCAGCAGTTACTCTTATACGGACCTAAACACCGGGGAGCTGTTTTTT | CASSYSYTDLNTGELFF
- | TRBJ1-5 | TRBV18 | once | TGTGCCAGCTCTCCAAGGGGGTCACGGCCCCAGCATTTT | CASSPRGSRPQHF
TRBD2 | TRBJ2-1 | TRBV20-1 | few | TGCAGTGCTGCGCCCCCGGGGGGCTACAATGAGCAGTTCTTC | CSAAPPGGYNEQFF
- | TRBJ1-1 | TRBV9 | - | TGTGCCAGCAGCGTAGGGGGTCGGAGAGAAGCTTTCTTT | CASSVGGRREAFF
- | TRBJ1-2 | TRBV6-6 | - | TGTGCCAGCATCCACGCCCCTTCGGGACGGAATAACTATGGCTACACCTTC | CASIHAPSGRNNYGYTF
TRBD1 | TRBJ2-7 | TRBV20-1 | once | TGCAGTGCTAGAGGTGATAAGGGACAGGGGGCGCATGATTTCCCGAGCTCCTACGAGCAGTACTTC | CSARGDKGQGAHDFPSSYEQYF
- | TRBJ2-5 | TRBV4-1 | once | TGCGCCAGCAGCCAAGATGTTATGGGGAATGAGCAGTACTTC | CASSQDVMGNEQYF
- | TRBJ2-3 | TRBV11-1 | many | TGTGCCAGCAGCTTAGCCGAGCGAGATACGCAGTATTTT | CASSLAERDTQYF
- | TRBJ2-1 | TRBV4-3 | - | TGCGCCAGCAGCCAAGGTCCTGCGGTTGTTGATGAGCAGTTCTTC | CASSQGPAVVDEQFF
TRBD1 | TRBJ1-4 | TRBV7-2 | many | TGTGCCAGCAGCCAAGACAGGGCGGGTAATGAAAAACTGTTTTTT | CASSQDRAGNEKLFF
- | TRBJ2-7 | TRBV4-2 | few | TGTGCCAGCAGCCAAGAACATATATCCTACAATGAGCAGTACTTC | CASSQEHISYNEQYF
TRBD1 | TRBJ1-2 | TRBV20-1 | few | TGCAGTGCTAACAGGGGGGGTGCAGGCTACACCTTC | CSANRGGAGYTF
- | TRBJ2-7 | TRBV18 | - | TGTGCCAGCTCCCCAGAGCTTTACGAGCAGTACTTC | CASSPELYEQYF
- | TRBJ2-7 | TRBV27 | - | TGCGCCAGCAGTCCCAGAACCCGAACAAACTGGTTATACGAGCAGTACTTC | CASSPRTRTNWLYEQYF
TRBD1 | TRBJ1-2 | TRBV29-1 | - | TGCAGCGTATCCCGGGACAGCTATGGCTACACCTTC | CSVSRDSYGYTF
- | TRBJ2-4 | TRBV12-3/TRBV12-4 | many | TGTGCCAGCAGTTCAGGGTGGATGGCCAAAAACATTCAGTACTTC | CASSSGWMAKNIQYF
- | TRBJ1-2 | TRBV10-3 | few | TGTGCCATCAGTGGTACCAAAATGGATGGCTACACCTTC | CAISGTKMDGYTF
- | TRBJ2-7 | TRBV7-6 | - | TGTGCCAGCAGCCCCGAAGCCTCCTACGAGCAGTACTTC | CASSPEASYEQYF
- | TRBJ1-2 | TRBV20-1 | few | TGCAGTGCTTACTCTACAGGATACTATGGCTACACCTTC | CSAYSTGYYGYTF
- | TRBJ2-1 | TRBV12-5 | many | TGTGCTAGTGCCCTAGACCTAAATGAGCAGTTCTTC | CASALDLNEQFF
- | TRBJ1-2 | TRBV7-9 | - | TGTGCCAGCGGTTACCCGATGGGTGGCTACACCTTC | CASGYPMGGYTF
TRBD2 | TRBJ2-1 | TRBV2 | - | TGTGCCAGCAGTGAAGCGCTGGTAGCGGGGACTGAGCAGTTCTTC | CASSEALVAGTEQFF
- | TRBJ2-7 | TRBV5-5 | few | TGTGCCAGCAGCTTGGATGTGGGAGAGCAGTACTTC | CASSLDVGEQYF
- | TRBJ2-7 | TRBV20-1 | - | TGCAGTGCTAGGGCCCCAGAATCCTCCTACGAGCAGTACTTC | CSARAPESSYEQYF
TRBD2 | TRBJ2-3 | TRBV20-1 | few | TGCAGTGCTGCTAGCGGGGGGCCGGAAGATACGCAGTATTTT | CSAASGGPEDTQYF
- | TRBJ1-2 | TRBV15 | few | TGTGCCACCAGCAGAGATCTTTCGATGGCAGACAACACCTTC | CATSRDLSMADNTF
- | TRBJ1-2 | TRBV20-1 | - | TGCAGTGCTAGAGAAACAGCTCTCAGCGGCTACACCTTC | CSARETALSGYTF
- | TRBJ1-2 | TRBV25-1 | - | TGTGCCAGCACCAGAGGGGGGACTCCATGGGACTACACCTTC | CASTRGGTPWDYTF
- | TRBJ2-5 | TRBV12-3/TRBV12-4 | - | TGTGCCAGCAGTCCGGGATCCGGCTATGAGCAGTACTTC | CASSPGSGYEQYF
TRBD1 | TRBJ1-2 | TRBV12-3/TRBV12-4 | - | TGTGCCACCACAAAGGGGGTGAGACAGGGATCCTATGGCTACACCTTC | CATTKGVRQGSYGYTF
- | TRBJ1-1 | TRBV15 | - | TGTGCCACAGGGGACACTGGCACTGAAGCTTTCTTT | CATGDTGTEAFF
TRBD1 | TRBJ1-4 | TRBV20-1 | - | TGCAGTGCTACCTCCCCTGGACAGGGGAATGAAAAACTGTTTTTT | CSATSPGQGNEKLFF
- | TRBJ2-5 | TRBV2 | - | TGTGCCAGCAATCGGCTGGACCAAGAGACCCAGTACTTC | CASNRLDQETQYF
- | TRBJ1-2 | TRBV4-3 | - | TGCGCCAGCAGCCAAAGAATAGGAAGCTATGGCTACACCTTC | CASSQRIGSYGYTF
- | TRBJ2-3 | TRBV20-1 | - | TGCAGTGCTAGAGATCCAGGGACCACCACAGATACGCAGTATTTT | CSARDPGTTTDTQYF
- | TRBJ2-3 | TRBV21-1 | - | TGTGCCAGCAGCAAAATCCGGACGGGGTGCACGGATACGCAGTATTTT | CASSKIRTGCTDTQYF
- | TRBJ1-2 | TRBV14 | once | TGTGCCAGTAGTCCTAAAAATCCTGGCTATGGCTACACCTTC | CASSPKNPGYGYTF
TRBD1 | TRBJ1-5 | TRBV5-4 | few | TGTGCCAGCAGTCCTGGACAGGGCGAAAATCAGCCCCAGCATTTT | CASSPGQGENQPQHF
- | TRBJ1-5 | TRBV19 | - | TGTGCCAGTACCGCCCAGTTTTTGAGCAATCAGCCCCAGCATTTT | CASTAQFLSNQPQHF
- | TRBJ1-5 | TRBV7-9 | - | TGTGCCAGCAGCTTTTCCGGGGAAGGCCAGCCCCAGCATTTT | CASSFSGEGQPQHF
TRBD1 | TRBJ1-2 | TRBV27 | - | TGTGCCAGCAGTGCGCAGGGGGCGCGACCCCGCGGCTACACCTTC | CASSAQGARPRGYTF
TRBD1 | TRBJ2-3 | TRBV7-2 | few | TGTGCCAGCAGACCCATCCGGGACAGGAAATTCTCTAGCACAGATACGCAGTATTTT | CASRPIRDRKFSSTDTQYF
- | TRBJ1-6 | TRBV13 | once | TGTGCCAGCAGCTTAGAGGATTCACCCCTCAACTTT | CASSLEDSPLNF
TRBD2 | TRBJ2-4 | TRBV7-2 | - | TGTGCCAGCAGCCCCACTAGCGGAGAAAACATTCAGTACTTC | CASSPTSGENIQYF
- | TRBJ2-1 | TRBV25-1 | once | TGTGCCAGCAGTCCACGGGGGCGGGGGAGCTCCTACAATGAGCAGTTCTTC | CASSPRGRGSSYNEQFF
TRBD1 | TRBJ2-1 | TRBV5-1 | many | TGTGCCAGCAGCCTTACAGGGGTTGAGCAGTTCTTC | CASSLTGVEQFF
TRBD1 | TRBJ1-5 | TRBV5-5 | - | TGTGCCAGCAGCTTGGTACAGGGGCCTTATAGCAATCAGCCCCAGCATTTT | CASSLVQGPYSNQPQHF
TRBD1 | TRBJ2-5 | TRBV6-5 | few | TGTGCCAGCAGTTACTCCGGGACAGGGGTAGAGACCCAGTACTTC | CASSYSGTGVETQYF
TRBD1 | TRBJ1-5 | TRBV20-1 | few | TGCAGTGCTAGCCTCGGACAGGGCGGCAATCAGCCCCAGCATTTT | CSASLGQGGNQPQHF
- | TRBJ1-4 | TRBV7-6 | - | TGTGCCAGCAGCTTAGCGATAGGGGGATGGAAACTGTTTTTT | CASSLAIGGWKLFF
- | TRBJ2-2 | TRBV11-2 | - | TGTGCCAGCAGCTTAGATCCCGGGCGGGACACCGGGGAGCTGTTTTTT | CASSLDPGRDTGELFF